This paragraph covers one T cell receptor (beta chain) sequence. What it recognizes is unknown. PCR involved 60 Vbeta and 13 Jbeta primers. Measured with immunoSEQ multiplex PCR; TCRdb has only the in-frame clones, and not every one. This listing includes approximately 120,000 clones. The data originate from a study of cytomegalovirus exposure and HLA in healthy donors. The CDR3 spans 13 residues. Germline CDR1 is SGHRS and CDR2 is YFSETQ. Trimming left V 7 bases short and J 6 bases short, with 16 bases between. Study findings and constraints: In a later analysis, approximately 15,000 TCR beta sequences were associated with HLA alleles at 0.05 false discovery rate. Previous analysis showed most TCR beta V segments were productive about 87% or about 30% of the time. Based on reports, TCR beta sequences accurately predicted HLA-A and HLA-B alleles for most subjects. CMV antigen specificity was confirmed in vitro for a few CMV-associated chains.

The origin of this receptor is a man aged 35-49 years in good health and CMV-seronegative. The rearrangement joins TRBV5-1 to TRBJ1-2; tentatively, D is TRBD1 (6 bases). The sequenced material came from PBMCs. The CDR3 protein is CASARTDGHGYTF. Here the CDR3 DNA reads TGCGCCAGCGCCAGGACAGACGGGCATGGCTACACCTTC.